In its sample, the clone carrying this TCR beta chain was seen once. This sample was taken from a study of blood T cell repertoires in COVID-19. The table came from immunoSEQ multiplex PCR; TCRdb's copy has only in-frame clones and leaves some out. The sample consists of approximately 180,000 clones, roughly 89% of them appearing once. The CDR3 loop spans 12 amino acids. The germline CDR1 and CDR2 sequences are SEHNR and FQNEAQ (reference sequence). V shed 7 bases and J shed 5 bases, with 9 bases lying between them. Sequencing was performed on PBMCs or T cells enriched from blood (not recorded which). The source is a woman aged 40 to 50 with acute COVID-19. The chain is built from TRBV7-9 and TRBJ2-4; no clear D. Here the CDR3 reads CASTTSENIQYF. CDR3 nucleotide sequence: TGTGCCAGCACCACCTCAGAAAACATTCAGTACTTC.